This TCR beta chain originates from a study of T-cell reconstitution after alpha-beta-depleted transplantation in children. There are 16 residues in the CDR3. With 2 bases removed from V and 0 bases from J, the gap between germline ends came to 11 bases. The V gene's germline CDR1 is SGHTA and CDR2 FQGTGA. It was with unique molecular identifiers that the TCRbeta library was prepared. From the PCR reads, TCRdb called clonotypes with MiXCR, one entry per CDR3 protein. The data contain hundreds of thousands of distinct CDR3 sequences, over 10% of them seen just once; the ten biggest clones take up 0.79%. The table lists this clonotype with many counts.

This clonotype was sampled from a girl aged 2 to 10 with congenital amegakaryocytic thrombocytopenia, due to receive a stem cell transplant. This sample comprised PBMCs, obtained before TCRalphabeta/CD19-depleted stem cell transplant. This chain joins TRBV7-3 and TRBJ2-1, with D possibly TRBD1 on 5 matching bases. Here the CDR3 DNA reads TGTGCCAGCAGCTTATTGGTTACAGGCTCCTACAATGAGCAGTTCTTC. Its protein product is CASSLLVTGSYNEQFF. The full variable domain, with the rest looked up from reference TRBV7-3 and TRBJ2-1, is GAGVSQTPSNKVTEKGKYVELRCDPISGHTALYWYRQSLGQGPEFLIYFQGTGAADDSGLPNDRFFAVRPEGSVSTLKIQRTERGDSAVYLCASSLLVTGSYNEQFFGPGTRLTVL.